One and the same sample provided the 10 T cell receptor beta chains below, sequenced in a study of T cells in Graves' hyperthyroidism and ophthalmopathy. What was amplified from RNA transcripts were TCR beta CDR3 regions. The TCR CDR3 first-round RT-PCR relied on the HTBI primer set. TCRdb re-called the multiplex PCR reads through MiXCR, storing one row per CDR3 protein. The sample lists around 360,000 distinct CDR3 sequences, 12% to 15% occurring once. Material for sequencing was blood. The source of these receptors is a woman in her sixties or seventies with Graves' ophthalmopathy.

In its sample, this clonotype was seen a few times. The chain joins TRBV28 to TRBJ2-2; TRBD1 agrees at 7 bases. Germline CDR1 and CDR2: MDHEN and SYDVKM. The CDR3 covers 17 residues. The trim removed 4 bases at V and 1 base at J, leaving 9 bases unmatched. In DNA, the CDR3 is TGTGCCAGCAGTTACTTGGGACAGCCGGGGAACACCGGGGAGCTGTTTTTT. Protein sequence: CASSYLGQPGNTGELFF.

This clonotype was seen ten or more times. The CDR3: CASSLMGQTNEKLFF. The CDR3 DNA sequence: TGTGCCAGCAGCCTAATGGGACAGACGAATGAAAAACTGTTTTTT. V usage is TRBV3-1 and J usage is TRBJ1-4, with 7 positions matching TRBD1. Germline V lookup: CDR1 LGHDT, CDR2 YNNKEL (reference sequence). Losses at the gene ends were 4 bases for V and 5 bases for J; bases not matched to a gene: 7. The CDR3 contains 15 residues.

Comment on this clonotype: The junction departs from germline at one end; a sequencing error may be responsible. CDR3 in DNA: TGTGCCAGCTCGCCTCCTAGCGGGAGGGTACGCGGGGAGCTGTTGTTT. This codes for CASSPPSGRVRGELLF. The rearrangement links TRBV11-2 to TRBJ2-2; 12 bases fit TRBD2. This CDR3 is 16 amino acids long. Germline CDR1 reads SGHAT; CDR2 reads FQNNGV.

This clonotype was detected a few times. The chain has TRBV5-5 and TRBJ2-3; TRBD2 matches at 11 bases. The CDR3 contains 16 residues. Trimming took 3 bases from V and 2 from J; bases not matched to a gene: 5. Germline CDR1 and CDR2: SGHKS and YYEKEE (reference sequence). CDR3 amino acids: CASSWSGLADTDTQYF. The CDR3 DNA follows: TGTGCCAGCAGCTGGTCGGGACTAGCGGACACAGATACGCAGTATTTT. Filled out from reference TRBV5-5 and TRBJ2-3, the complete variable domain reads DAGVTQSPTHLIKTRGQQVTLRCSPISGHKSVSWYQQVLGQGPQFIFQYYEKEERGRGNFPDRFSARQFPNYSSELNVNALLLGDSALYLCASSWSGLADTDTQYFGPGTRLTVL.

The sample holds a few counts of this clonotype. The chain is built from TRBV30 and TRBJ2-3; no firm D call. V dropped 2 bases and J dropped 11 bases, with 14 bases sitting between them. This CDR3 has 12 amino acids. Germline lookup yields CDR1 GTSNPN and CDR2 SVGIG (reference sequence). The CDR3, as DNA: TGTGCCTGGAGTTCGTCCGCTGGGGTGCAGTATTTT. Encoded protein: CAWSSSAGVQYF.

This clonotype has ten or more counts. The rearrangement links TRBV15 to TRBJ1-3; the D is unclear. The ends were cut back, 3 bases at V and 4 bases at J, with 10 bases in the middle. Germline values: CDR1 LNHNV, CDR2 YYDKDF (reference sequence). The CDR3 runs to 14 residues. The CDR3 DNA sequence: TGTGCCACCAGCAGCGCGGGGTACGGAAACACCATATATTTT. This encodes CATSSAGYGNTIYF.

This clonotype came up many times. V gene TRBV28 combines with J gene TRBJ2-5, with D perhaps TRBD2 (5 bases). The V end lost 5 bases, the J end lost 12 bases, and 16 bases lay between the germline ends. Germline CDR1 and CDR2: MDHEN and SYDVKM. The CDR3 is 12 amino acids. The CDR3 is CASSPVNGVKYF. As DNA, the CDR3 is TGTGCCAGCAGTCCGGTTAACGGGGTCAAGTACTTC. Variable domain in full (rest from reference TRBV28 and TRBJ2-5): DVKVTQSSRYLVKRTGEKVFLECVQDMDHENMFWYRQDPGLGLRLIYFSYDVKMKEKGDIPEGYSVSREKKERFSLILESASTNQTSMYLCASSPVNGVKYFGPGTRLLVL.

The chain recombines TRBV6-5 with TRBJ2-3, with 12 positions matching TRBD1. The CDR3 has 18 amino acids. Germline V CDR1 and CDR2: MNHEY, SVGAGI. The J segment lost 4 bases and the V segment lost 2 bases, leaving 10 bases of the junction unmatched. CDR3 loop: CASSYAYGTGGFSDTQYF. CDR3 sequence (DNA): TGTGCCAGCAGTTACGCCTACGGGACAGGGGGCTTCTCAGATACGCAGTATTTT.

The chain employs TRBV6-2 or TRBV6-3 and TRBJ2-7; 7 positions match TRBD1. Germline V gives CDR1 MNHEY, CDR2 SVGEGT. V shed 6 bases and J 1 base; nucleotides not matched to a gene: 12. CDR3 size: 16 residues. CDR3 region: CASSLSGQDISYEQYF. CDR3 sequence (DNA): TGTGCCAGCAGCCTTTCCGGACAGGATATATCCTACGAGCAGTACTTC.

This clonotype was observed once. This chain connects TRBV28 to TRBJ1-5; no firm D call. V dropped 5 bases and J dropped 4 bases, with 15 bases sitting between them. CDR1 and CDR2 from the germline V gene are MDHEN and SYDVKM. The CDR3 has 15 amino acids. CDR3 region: CASSITGSTNQPQHF. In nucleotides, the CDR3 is TGTGCCAGCAGTATCACGGGCAGTACAAATCAGCCCCAGCATTTT.